Listed here is a single T cell receptor beta chain. No antigen is known for it. Every participating donor gave one draw, a heparinised blood sample averaging approximately 120 mL. Via CD45RO/CCR7/CD25/CD127/CD95/CD27, cells of the CD4+ naive, central memory, regulatory and stem cell-like memory subsets were sorted. Purities over 98% were achieved in all sorted populations. Trimming removed 3 bases at V and 6 bases at J, with 16 bases between. This CDR3 contains 15 residues. Germline-derived CDR1 and CDR2 are SGHRS and YFSETQ. Expressed TCRB transcripts were sequenced because the isolated RNA had all been reverse transcribed beforehand. This table comes from immunoSEQ multiplex PCR, and its TCRdb copy is limited to in-frame clones, with some not included. This sample has fewer than 300,000 clones, with approximately 20% found just once. The data are from a study of beta chain features in type 1 diabetes. Study-level findings and limits: In type 1 diabetes patients, VDJ junctions had fewer insertions; deletions at these junctions were more frequent. Patients with Type 1 diabetes showed moderately but significantly shorter TCRB CDR3s in all four CD4+ subsets.

The chain has TRBV5-1 and TRBJ2-1; no reliable D call. The receptor's source is a woman between 35 and 50 years old with type 1 diabetes. Sequencing was done on a sample of naive CD4+ T cells from blood. As DNA, the CDR3 is TGCGCCAGCAGCTACGACCCGAGGTCCGCCAATGAGCAGTTCTTC. It is translated as CASSYDPRSANEQFF.